Each of the 2 T cell receptor beta chains below was sequenced from the same sample in a study of blood T cell repertoires in COVID-19. Profiled with immunoSEQ multiplex PCR; TCRdb holds only in-frame clones, not every one. The repertoire holds 260,000 or so clones, with about 87% as singletons. Sequencing was performed on peripheral blood. Receptor source: a human donor in a cohort sampled during active COVID-19.

The chain joins TRBV5-4 to TRBJ1-1; a possible D gene is TRBD1 (6 bases). The CDR3 is 14 amino acids. V was shortened by 0 bases and J by 3 bases, with 9 bases between the two germline ends. CDR1 SGHNT and CDR2 YYREEE come from the germline V gene (reference sequence). In DNA form, the CDR3 reads TGTGCCAGCAGCTTGGAAGGGGGGGACACTGAAGCTTTCTTT. It specifies CASSLEGGDTEAFF.

The DNA of the CDR3 is TGTGCCAGCAGTTGGACAGATTTAGATACGCAGTATTTT. Its translation is CASSWTDLDTQYF. The rearrangement joins TRBV6-2 or TRBV6-3 to TRBJ2-3, with D perhaps matching TRBD1 (6 bases). Germline lookup yields CDR1 MNHEY and CDR2 SVGEGT. This CDR3 comprises 13 residues. Between the trimmed V and J ends, which lost 4 bases and 5 bases, there was a span of 10 bases.